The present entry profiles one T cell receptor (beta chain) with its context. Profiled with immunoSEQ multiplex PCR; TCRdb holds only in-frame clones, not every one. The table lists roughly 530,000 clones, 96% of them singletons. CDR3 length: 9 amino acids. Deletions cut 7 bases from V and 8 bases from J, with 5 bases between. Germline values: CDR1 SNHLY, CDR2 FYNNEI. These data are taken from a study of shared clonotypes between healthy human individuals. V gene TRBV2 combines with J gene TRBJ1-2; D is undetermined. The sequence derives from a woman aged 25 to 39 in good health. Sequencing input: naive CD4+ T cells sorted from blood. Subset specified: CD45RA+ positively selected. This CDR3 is CASTAGYTF. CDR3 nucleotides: TGTGCCAGCACGGCAGGCTACACCTTC. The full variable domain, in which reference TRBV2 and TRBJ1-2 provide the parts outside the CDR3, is EPEVTQTPSHQVTQMGQEVILRCVPISNHLYFYWYRQILGQKVEFLVSFYNNEISEKSEIFDDQFSVERPDGSNFTLKIRSTKLEDSAMYFCASTAGYTFGSGTRLTVV.